The sequence of this TCR beta chain was determined in a study of blood T cell repertoires in COVID-19. Whole-study context: Whether acute or convalescent, the COVID-19 samples came from the United States, Italy and Spain. PBMCs, B-cell-depleted T cells, or T cells provided the cDNA or gDNA that made up the material.

The Seattle patients joined while their infection was active and were tracked longitudinally afterward. As handled by the study authors: Amplification with reference gene primers provided the estimates of nucleated cell counts. Repertoires were generated with immunoSEQ multiplex PCR, while TCRdb's copy carries only in-frame clones and drops some. The D gene and trimming were derived from the DNA, and the V and J assignments and clone size from that table. The table has over 250,000 clones, 91% seen once; the top ten hold approximately 2.5%. Specimen: peripheral blood. The source is a person aged 18 to 30 with COVID-19, enrolled during active disease.

The CDR3 loop reads CATSDSSGYSQPQHF. Here the CDR3 DNA reads TGTGCCACCAGTGATTCCTCAGGGTACTCTCAGCCCCAGCATTTT. The chain combines TRBV24-1 with TRBJ1-5; perhaps TRBD1 as D (5 bases). Germline V gene sequence: CDR1 KGHDR, CDR2 SFDVKD. This CDR3 contains 15 residues. V lost 2 bases and J lost 6, with 13 bases in between.